This TCR beta chain was captured by sequencing in a study of T cells in Graves' hyperthyroidism and ophthalmopathy. About the research overall: The initial diagnosis was the point when peripheral blood was collected, ahead of any treatment.

This clonotype was seen a few times. Its antigen remains unidentified. Findings and caveats of the study: Before onset, ophthalmopathy was predicted by the model a median roughly 6.4 months earlier.

The CDR3 consists of 14 residues. The V gene's germline CDR1 is SEHNR and CDR2 FQNEAQ (reference sequence). V was clipped by 5 bases and J by 4 bases; unmatched bases: 4. The sample of blood was obtained at first hyperthyroidism diagnosis (before any ophthalmopathy symptoms). Template material for amplifying TCR beta CDR3 regions consisted of RNA transcripts. A set of HTBI primers served as the primers for a first-round RT-PCR of the TCR CDR3. TCRdb reprocessed the multiplex PCR reads via MiXCR and lists one record per CDR3 protein. Of about 360,000 distinct CDR3 sequences in the sample, 15% to 17% were seen once.

Sequenced material: blood. This clonotype was obtained from a young woman with Graves' hyperthyroidism that later progressed to Graves' ophthalmopathy. The chain has TRBV7-9 and TRBJ1-4; 7 bases match TRBD1. The CDR3 sequence is CASSRRDSNEKLFF. The CDR3 DNA is TGTGCCAGCAGCCGACGGGACAGTAATGAAAAACTGTTTTTT.